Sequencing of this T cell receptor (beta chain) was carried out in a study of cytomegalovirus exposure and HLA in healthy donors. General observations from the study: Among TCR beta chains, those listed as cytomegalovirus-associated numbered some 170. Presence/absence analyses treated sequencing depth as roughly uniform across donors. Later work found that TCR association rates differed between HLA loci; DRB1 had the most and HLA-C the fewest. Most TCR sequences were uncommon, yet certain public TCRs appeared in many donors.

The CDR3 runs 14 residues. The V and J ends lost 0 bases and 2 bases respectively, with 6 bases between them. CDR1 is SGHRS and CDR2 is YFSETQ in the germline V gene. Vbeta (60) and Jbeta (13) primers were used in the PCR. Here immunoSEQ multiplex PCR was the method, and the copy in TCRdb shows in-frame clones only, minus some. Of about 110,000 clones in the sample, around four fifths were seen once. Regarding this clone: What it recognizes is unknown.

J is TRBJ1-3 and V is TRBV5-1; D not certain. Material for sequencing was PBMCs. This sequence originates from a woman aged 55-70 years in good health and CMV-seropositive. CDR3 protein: CASSLDSAGNTIYF. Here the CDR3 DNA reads TGCGCCAGCAGCTTGGATTCGGCTGGAAACACCATATATTTT. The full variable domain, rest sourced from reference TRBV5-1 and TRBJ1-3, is KAGVTQTPRYLIKTRGQQVTLSCSPISGHRSVSWYQQTPGQGLQFLFEYFSETQRNKGNFPGRFSGRQFSNSRSEMNVSTLELGDSALYLCASSLDSAGNTIYFGEGSWLTVV.